One sample yielded the 5 T cell receptor beta chains listed below, sequenced in a study of OX40 agonist ivuxolimab in advanced cancers. The method behind the library was the immunoSEQ multiplex PCR assay. TCRdb obtained this table from immuneACCESS and retained in-frame rearrangements with V and J assigned. These tables miss some clones; where compared with another copy, unresolved V genes account for less than half of the shortfall, and the remainder is unexplained. For this sample the table gives 55,000 or so clones, of which 70% to 90% were detected only once. The ten largest clones add up to roughly 13% of the sample. The material sequenced was CD4+ or CD8+ T cells sorted from blood, taken in a trial of the OX40 agonist ivuxolimab. The receptor set was obtained from an adult with an advanced solid tumor such as melanoma, head and neck, liver or kidney cancer.

With respect to this clone: This sample also contains other DNA sequences that code for the same CDR3. The chain links TRBV18 to TRBJ1-2; a possible D gene is TRBD1 (5 bases). From germline, CDR1 is KGHSH and CDR2 LQKENI. This CDR3 has 14 residues. V dropped 2 bases and J dropped 0 bases, with 7 bases sitting between them. In nucleotides, the CDR3 is TGTGCCAGCTCACCAGACAGATCTAACTATGGCTACACCTTC. The encoded protein is CASSPDRSNYGYTF.

The chain employs TRBV11-2 and TRBJ2-3; TRBD1 agrees at 8 bases. The CDR3 spans 18 residues. CDR1 and CDR2 from the germline V gene are SGHAT and FQNNGV. V lost 6 bases and J lost 2; bases outside the gene matches: 16. CDR3 loop: CASSAYITGQAFTDTQYF. CDR3 bases: TGTGCCAGCAGTGCATATATCACGGGACAGGCTTTCACAGATACGCAGTATTTT.

The chain couples TRBV29-1 to TRBJ2-1, with TRBD2 identical over 8 bases. Trimming removed 3 bases from V and 2 bases from J; junction bases left unmatched: 6. The germline gives CDR1 SQVTM, CDR2 ANQGSEA. The CDR3 runs to 15 residues. CDR3 sequence reads: CSVDIGRAAYNEQFF. CDR3 nucleotide sequence: TGCAGCGTTGATATCGGGAGGGCGGCCTACAATGAGCAGTTCTTC.

The rearrangement joins TRBV6-5 to TRBJ1-2; 8 positions match TRBD1. The germline V gene encodes CDR1 MNHEY and CDR2 SVGAGI. Trimming cost V 4 bases and J 6 bases; bases outside gene matches: 7. The CDR3 loop spans 14 amino acids. CDR3 in amino acids: CASSSASGGNGYTF. DNA of the CDR3: TGTGCCAGCAGTTCAGCGTCAGGGGGCAATGGCTACACCTTC.

The chain carries TRBV6-5 and TRBJ2-5; 8 nucleotides agree with TRBD2. The CDR3 covers 13 residues. V lost 5 bases and J lost 5; bases outside the gene matches: 4. The germline gives CDR1 MNHEY, CDR2 SVGAGI. The CDR3, as DNA: TGTGCCAGCAGTCGAACGGGAGGGGAGACCCAGTACTTC. Its translation is CASSRTGGETQYF.